The 18 T cell receptor beta chains given below trace back to one sample, sequenced in a study of T cell repertoires in cytomegalovirus infection. TCRdb re-called the reads through MiXCR, storing one row per CDR3 protein. Counted here are 110,000 to 150,000 distinct CDR3 sequences, 25% to 35% occurring once; the ten biggest clones make up around half. Their antigens remain unidentified. The input for sequencing was CD8+ T cells from cultured PBMCs, taken from culture after CMV antigen stimulation. Receptors were obtained from a human donor in good health (CMV status not recorded). Some clones in this sample may be carry-over from other donors' samples.

This sequence joins TRBV27 and TRBJ2-3, with D perhaps matching TRBD1 (5 bases). The V end lost 3 bases, the J end lost 6 bases, and 7 bases lay between the germline ends. CDR3 length: 12 residues. Germline CDR1 reads MNHEY; CDR2 reads SMNVEV (reference sequence). The CDR3 here is CASSFNRDTQYF. CDR3 DNA sequence: TGTGCCAGCAGTTTTAACAGGGATACGCAGTATTTT.

The CDR3 protein is CASSLRCSTDTQYF. DNA of the CDR3: TGCGCCAGCAGTCTCCGTTGCAGCACAGATACGCAGTATTTT. The chain combines TRBV23-1 with TRBJ2-3; D is undetermined. TRBV23-1 is given ORF status, its function remaining uncertain. With 4 bases removed from V and 0 bases from J, the gap between germline ends came to 8 bases. The CDR3 has 14 residues.

The chain links TRBV19 to TRBJ1-1, with 7 bases aligning to TRBD1. From germline, CDR1 is LNHDA and CDR2 SQIVND (reference sequence). Trimming at V came to 7 bases and at J to 1 base, leaving 12 bases not matched to a gene. CDR3 size: 16 residues. CDR3 amino acids: CASTFDRERGNTEAFF. CDR3 nucleotides: TGTGCCAGTACCTTCGACAGGGAGCGGGGGAACACTGAAGCTTTCTTT.

Written as DNA, the CDR3 is TGTGCCAGCAGTGAGGTCCGGAGCTCCTACAATGAGCAGTTCTTC. Translated: CASSEVRSSYNEQFF. The V gene is TRBV2, the J gene TRBJ2-1; no clear D. This CDR3 is built from 15 residues. Germline CDR1 and CDR2: SNHLY and FYNNEI. Trimming cost V 3 bases and J 0 bases, with 9 bases left between them.

This clonotype appeared a few times. The chain uses TRBV9 and TRBJ2-7; 7 bases are a match to TRBD1. This CDR3 is 14 amino acids long. V dropped 3 bases and J dropped 7; count of bases not matched to a gene: 10. Germline CDR1 is SGDLS and CDR2 is YYNGEE. DNA of the CDR3: TGTGCCAGCAGCGCGACAGGGCTAACGGTGGAGCAGTACTTC. This translates into CASSATGLTVEQYF.

This clonotype was observed a handful of times. V usage is TRBV6-1 and J usage is TRBJ1-2; perhaps TRBD1 as D (6 bases). V was pared by 5 bases and J by 4 bases, with 17 bases between. This CDR3 has 15 residues. Per germline, CDR1 MNHNS and CDR2 SASEGT. The CDR3 protein is CASSSSTTGFYGYTF. CDR3 in DNA: TGTGCCAGCAGTTCCTCCACGACAGGATTCTATGGCTACACCTTC.

This clonotype has just a few counts. For the CDR3, the DNA is TGTGCCAGTATCAGTCGGACAGGGTTTAGAACTGAAGCTTTCTTT. Its protein product is CASISRTGFRTEAFF. The chain couples TRBV19 to TRBJ1-1; 8 nucleotides match TRBD1. The V gene's germline CDR1 is LNHDA and CDR2 SQIVND (reference sequence). V was pared by 7 bases and J by 5 bases, with 12 bases of the junction left unmatched. The CDR3 sequence is 15 residues long.

The chain couples TRBV18 to TRBJ1-6; 7 bases match TRBD1. J gave up 2 bases and V 5 bases, and 6 bases lay outside the gene matches. The length of the CDR3 is 16 residues. Germline CDR1 is KGHSH and CDR2 is LQKENI. In DNA form, the CDR3 reads TGTGCCAGCTCAGCTGACAGGGAAGCCTATAATTCACCCCTCCACTTT. Translating it yields CASSADREAYNSPLHF.

In this sample, this clonotype turned up many times. The chain uses TRBV7-9 and TRBJ1-6; 8 bases match TRBD1. Germline trimming cut 10 bases from V and 10 bases from J; bases unmatched to any gene: 12. Germline CDR1 and CDR2: SEHNR and FQNEAQ (reference sequence). The CDR3 runs to 14 residues. The CDR3 nucleotides read TGTGCCACTTTCATGGACAGGGACGGCTCACCCCTCCACTTT. It codes for CATFMDRDGSPLHF.

This clonotype occurred a few times. V is TRBV7-8 and J is TRBJ2-5; D gene uncertain. The V end was cut by 8 bases, the J end by 5 bases, with 15 bases between. From germline, CDR1 is SGHVS and CDR2 FQNEAQ. CDR3 size: 13 residues. The CDR3 nucleotides are TGTGCCAGCCAGACGATGTCGTTGGAGACCCAGTACTTC. It encodes CASQTMSLETQYF.

There are a few counts of this clonotype. V usage is TRBV12-3 or TRBV12-4 and J usage is TRBJ1-3; 9 nucleotides match TRBD1. V was pared by 5 bases and J by 8 bases, with 10 bases of the junction left unmatched. This CDR3 spans 15 amino acids. The CDR3 sequence is CASSLRRDRAHTIYF. The CDR3 region has the DNA TGTGCCAGCAGTCTGAGACGGGACAGGGCACACACCATATATTTT.

The chain recombines TRBV27 with TRBJ2-7, with 9 bases identical to TRBD1. The length of the CDR3 is 16 residues. Losses at the gene ends were 5 bases for V and 3 bases for J; bases not matched to a gene: 11. Germline lookup yields CDR1 MNHEY and CDR2 SMNVEV (reference sequence). The CDR3 DNA reads TGTGCCAGCAGTGAGGGAACCGGGACAGGGTTCTACGAGCAGTACTTC. It yields the protein CASSEGTGTGFYEQYF.

V usage is TRBV6-5 and J usage is TRBJ1-3; D is unresolved. Looked up from germline, CDR1 is MNHEY and CDR2 is SVGAGI. Trimming pared 7 bases from V and 4 bases from J, leaving 5 bases between. This CDR3 is 11 amino acids long. For the CDR3, the DNA is TGTGCCAGCATGTCGGGAAACACCATATATTTT. Encoded protein: CASMSGNTIYF.

This clonotype appeared a few times. The chain employs TRBV5-1 and TRBJ2-7, with 7 bases lining up with TRBD1. In germline, CDR1 is SGHRS, CDR2 YFSETQ. The CDR3 is 15 amino acids. The J segment lost 5 bases and the V segment lost 3 bases, leaving 11 bases of the junction unmatched. The CDR3 DNA reads as TGCGCCAGCAGCTCTCCTCAGGGGGTTGGCAACGAGCAGTACTTC. Amino acids: CASSSPQGVGNEQYF.

This clonotype was picked up many times. The chain couples TRBV4-1 to TRBJ2-2; possibly TRBD1 or TRBD2 for D (5 bases each). CDR1 MGHRA and CDR2 YSYEKL come from the germline V gene. V was trimmed by 8 bases and J by 6 bases, leaving 22 bases between them. This CDR3 has 16 residues. The CDR3 is CASAPTGAGFPGELFF. The DNA of the CDR3 is TGCGCCAGCGCACCGACCGGGGCAGGGTTCCCCGGGGAGCTGTTTTTT.

This clonotype was recorded at least ten times. This chain links TRBV20-1 with TRBJ2-7, with 12 bases identical to TRBD2. This CDR3 comprises 14 residues. Germline loops: CDR1 DFQATT, CDR2 SNEGSKA (reference sequence). Trimming cost V 3 bases and J 3 bases; bases outside gene matches: 3. The CDR3 region is CSASRLAGDYEQYF. The CDR3 DNA reads as TGCAGTGCTAGTCGACTAGCGGGGGACTACGAGCAGTACTTC.

The chain carries TRBV19 and TRBJ2-1; the D gene is possibly TRBD2 (6 bases). V lost 5 bases, J lost 9 bases, and 14 bases lay in between. CDR1 and CDR2 from the germline V gene are LNHDA and SQIVND (reference sequence). There are 13 residues in the CDR3. CDR3 in DNA: TGTGCCAGTAGTGCCTTACTAGCCGCTGAGCAGTTCTTC. This sequence encodes CASSALLAAEQFF.

V usage is TRBV9 and J usage is TRBJ1-2; D possibly corresponds to TRBD1 (6 bases). CDR1 is SGDLS, CDR2 YYNGEE, per germline. The V end was cut by 4 bases, the J end by 1 base, with 20 bases between. The CDR3 totals 17 residues. The CDR3 DNA reads TGTGCCAGCAGCCCTCCCGGACAGACTATTTTTAACTATGGCTACACCTTC. Protein: CASSPPGQTIFNYGYTF.